These 15 T cell receptor beta chains originate from one sample sequenced in a study of blood T cell repertoires in COVID-19. Generated by immunoSEQ multiplex PCR, the TCRdb table keeps only in-frame clones and is missing some. The data hold 350,000 to 450,000 clones, with about 91% observed a single time. The sample comprised peripheral blood. These receptors all come from a woman aged 40 to 49 with COVID-19, enrolled during active disease.

V usage is TRBV5-5 and J usage is TRBJ1-1; D not resolved. The V end was cut by 4 bases, the J end by 5 bases, with 12 bases between. Looked up from germline, CDR1 is SGHKS and CDR2 is YYEKEE (reference sequence). The CDR3 is 13 amino acids. This chain's CDR3 is CASSRQGGTEAFF. DNA for the CDR3: TGTGCCAGCAGCCGACAAGGCGGGACTGAAGCTTTCTTT.

The chain uses TRBV28 and TRBJ2-7; 7 nucleotides agree with TRBD1. J lost 1 base, V lost 7 bases, and 4 bases had no gene match. CDR1 is MDHEN and CDR2 is SYDVKM in the germline V gene. The CDR3 has 13 residues. The CDR3 spells CASIPGQSYEQYF. As DNA, the CDR3 is TGTGCCAGCATCCCGGGACAGTCCTACGAGCAGTACTTC.

This clone came up a few times. The chain uses TRBV7-2 and TRBJ1-3, with D unclear. V shed 1 base and J shed 7 bases, with 17 bases lying between them. From germline, CDR1 is SGHTA and CDR2 FQGNSA. The length of the CDR3 is 16 residues. DNA of the CDR3: TGTGCCAGCAGCTTAGTCGGGTCCAGCTACGGGAACACCATATATTTT. It specifies CASSLVGSSYGNTIYF.

The gene calls are TRBV10-3 and TRBJ1-5; D is possibly TRBD1 (6 bases). This CDR3 comprises 17 residues. Per the germline V gene, CDR1 is ENHRY and CDR2 is SYGVKD. V was trimmed by 3 bases and J by 0 bases, leaving 15 bases between them. CDR3 sequence (DNA): TGTGCCATCAGTGAAGGACAGATGATTTATAGCAATCAGCCCCAGCATTTT. This translates into CAISEGQMIYSNQPQHF.

As regards this clone: Other DNA sequences from this sample encode an identical CDR3 as well. DNA for the CDR3: TGTGCCAGCAGTTACGGGGACAGTTCCTACGAGCAGTACTTC. It codes for CASSYGDSSYEQYF. The V gene is TRBV6-5, the J gene TRBJ2-7, with TRBD1 matching 7 bases. In germline, CDR1 is MNHEY, CDR2 SVGAGI. The CDR3 is 14 amino acids. J was trimmed by 1 base and V by 2 bases; bases with no gene match: 2.

A few counts support this clone. V gene TRBV7-2 combines with J gene TRBJ1-1; D is ambiguous. This CDR3 comprises 13 residues. Trimming took off 2 bases at V and 3 bases at J, with 7 bases between the two ends. Germline lookup yields CDR1 SGHTA and CDR2 FQGNSA. The CDR3 DNA follows: TGTGCCAGCAGCTTAAACCCAGACACTGAAGCTTTCTTT. Amino acid sequence: CASSLNPDTEAFF.

This chain connects TRBV4-1 to TRBJ1-1; 9 bases agree with TRBD1. This CDR3 contains 13 residues. Germline CDR1 reads MGHRA; CDR2 reads YSYEKL. With V trimmed by 4 bases and J by 7 bases, 4 bases remained unmatched. The CDR3, as DNA: TGCGCCAGCAGCCTCACAGGGGGCAGTGAAGCTTTCTTT. It is translated as CASSLTGGSEAFF.

This rearrangement joins TRBV24-1 to TRBJ2-3; D is undetermined. The germline V gene has CDR1 KGHDR and CDR2 SFDVKD. CDR3 length: 17 amino acids. Trimming removed 4 bases from V and 3 bases from J, with 19 bases in between. Here the CDR3 reads CATSDGTGSSGTDTQYF. The DNA of the CDR3 is TGTGCCACCAGTGACGGTACCGGGTCATCCGGAACAGATACGCAGTATTTT.

In this sample, this clone turned up once. The chain has TRBV28 and TRBJ2-7, with TRBD2 matching 7 bases. The trim removed 3 bases at V and 6 bases at J, leaving 5 bases unmatched. CDR1 MDHEN and CDR2 SYDVKM come from the germline V gene. The CDR3 runs to 13 residues. For the CDR3, the DNA is TGTGCCAGCAGTTTGGCGGGAGTACGCGAGCAGTACTTC. Translation: CASSLAGVREQYF.

V usage is TRBV7-2 and J usage is TRBJ2-2; TRBD1 matches at 8 bases. Trimming took 5 bases from V and 1 from J; bases not matched to a gene: 6. The length of the CDR3 is 16 residues. Looked up from germline, CDR1 is SGHTA and CDR2 is FQGNSA. The CDR3 spells CASSLTGVRNTGELFF. The CDR3 nucleotides read TGTGCCAGCAGCCTGACAGGGGTGAGGAACACCGGGGAGCTGTTTTTT.

The chain has TRBV18 and TRBJ1-5; weak D call: TRBD1 (5 bases). Trimming took off 0 bases at V and 4 bases at J, with 13 bases between the two ends. CDR1 KGHSH and CDR2 LQKENI come from the germline V gene. The CDR3 spans 16 residues. The DNA for the CDR3 is TGTGCCAGCTCACCACCAGGTAGGGGTGGAAATCAGCCCCAGCATTTT. It yields the protein CASSPPGRGGNQPQHF.

The J gene is TRBJ1-1, the V gene TRBV5-1, with 8 bases lining up with TRBD1. Trimming at V came to 3 bases and at J to 4 bases, leaving 8 bases not matched to a gene. CDR3 length equals 15 residues. Germline V gene sequence: CDR1 SGHRS, CDR2 YFSETQ. The DNA of the CDR3 is TGCGCCAGCAGCTCGACAGGGGCGGAGGGCACTGAAGCTTTCTTT. This sequence encodes CASSSTGAEGTEAFF.

CDR3 in amino acids: CASSPRDGGETQYF. CDR3 DNA: TGTGCCAGCAGTCCGAGAGACGGGGGGGAGACCCAGTACTTC. This chain uses TRBV27 with TRBJ2-5, with TRBD2 matching 7 bases. This CDR3 region has 14 residues. The V segment lost 5 bases and the J segment 5 bases; nucleotides outside the gene matches: 8. Germline CDR1 MNHEY, CDR2 SMNVEV (reference sequence).

The genes are TRBV27 and TRBJ2-7; 8 bases map to TRBD2. The V gene's germline CDR1 is MNHEY and CDR2 SMNVEV (reference sequence). After removal of 1 base from V and 5 bases from J, the junction contained 10 bases not matched to a gene. This CDR3 spans 16 amino acids. DNA for the CDR3: TGTGCCAGCAGTTTATATCCCTCCGCCGGGGGGGACGAGCAGTACTTC. As protein: CASSLYPSAGGDEQYF.

The V and J genes are TRBV7-3 and TRBJ2-3; possibly TRBD2 for D (6 bases). The CDR3 is made up of 15 amino acids. Trimming pared 2 bases from V and 4 bases from J, leaving 13 bases between. In germline, CDR1 is SGHTA, CDR2 FQGTGA. The CDR3 sequence: CASSLFGGEADTQYF. CDR3 nucleotides: TGTGCCAGCAGCTTATTCGGCGGGGAAGCAGATACGCAGTATTTT.